This T cell receptor beta chain was identified during a study of technical replicates of blood from a handful of donors (dated by TCRdb to 2016 to 2017). Receptors were amplified or captured by the immunoSEQ multiplex PCR assay. The table was pulled from immuneACCESS by TCRdb, which kept in-frame rearrangements only. Such tables lose some clones; where checked, under half of the loss comes from unresolved V genes, and the rest has no known cause. Here the sample has about 83,000 clones; about 92% occur a single time. The ten largest clonotypes hold more than 0.2% of the sample. On this clone: Its antigen remains unidentified. Base-call qualities are not available, and no considerably larger clone is one nucleotide away.

This sequence was found in a human donor in good health. The sequenced material came from T cells isolated from PBMCs.

The DNA sequence follows: TGTGCCAGCAGCTTCCCGGGACAGGGGTTACCTGGGGCCAACGTCCTGACTTTC. Translation gives CASSFPGQGLPGANVLTF. Rearrangement joined TRBV5-4 to TRBJ2-6; 10 bases in the junction line up with TRBD1. Trimming leaves V shorter by 2 bases and J shorter by 2 bases, with the junction holding 7 bases beyond the gene matches. Reading from cysteine to phenylalanine, the CDR3 counts 18 amino acids. Left in the record is the CDR3 DNA by itself, 54 bases read in frame from the first base. According to the germline V gene (reference sequence), CDR1 reads SGHNT and CDR2 reads YYREEE. When the CDR3 is completed using the reference TRBV5-4 and TRBJ2-6 genes on either side, the full variable domain is ETGVTQSPTHLIKTRGQQVTLRCSSQSGHNTVSWYQQALGQGPQFIFQYYREEENGRGNFPPRFSGLQFPNYSSELNVNALELDDSALYLCASSFPGQGLPGANVLTFGAGSRLTVL.